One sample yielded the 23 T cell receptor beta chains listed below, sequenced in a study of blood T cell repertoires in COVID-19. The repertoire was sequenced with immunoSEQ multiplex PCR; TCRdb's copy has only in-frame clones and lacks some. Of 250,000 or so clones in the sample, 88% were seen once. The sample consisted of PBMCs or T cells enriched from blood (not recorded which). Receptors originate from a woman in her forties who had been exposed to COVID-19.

CDR3 sequence: CASSEEAGIYGYTF. In DNA form, the CDR3 reads TGTGCCAGCAGTGAAGAGGCAGGCATATATGGCTACACCTTC. The chain is built from TRBV2 and TRBJ1-2; D is unclear. The ends were cut back, 1 base at V and 5 bases at J, with 11 bases in the middle. The CDR3 length is 14 residues. The germline V gene has CDR1 SNHLY and CDR2 FYNNEI.

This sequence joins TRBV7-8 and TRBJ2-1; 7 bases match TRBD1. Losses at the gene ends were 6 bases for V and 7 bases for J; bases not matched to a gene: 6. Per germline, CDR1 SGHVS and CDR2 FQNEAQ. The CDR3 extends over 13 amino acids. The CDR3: CASSRDRENEQFF. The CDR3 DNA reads TGTGCCAGCAGTCGTGACAGGGAAAATGAGCAGTTCTTC.

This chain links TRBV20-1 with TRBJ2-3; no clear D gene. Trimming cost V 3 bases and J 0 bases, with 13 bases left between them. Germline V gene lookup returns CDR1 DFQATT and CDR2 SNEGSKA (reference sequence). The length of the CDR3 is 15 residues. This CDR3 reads CSASRRISSTDTQYF. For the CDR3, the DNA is TGCAGTGCTAGTCGCAGGATCTCTAGCACAGATACGCAGTATTTT.

The CDR3 loop reads CASSLNYGYTF. DNA for the CDR3: TGTGCCAGCAGTTTAAACTATGGCTACACCTTC. This chain joins TRBV6-6 and TRBJ1-2; no clear D gene. Germline V gives CDR1 MNHNY, CDR2 SVGAGI (reference sequence). V was pared by 4 bases and J by 2 bases, with 2 bases between. CDR3 length equals 11 residues.

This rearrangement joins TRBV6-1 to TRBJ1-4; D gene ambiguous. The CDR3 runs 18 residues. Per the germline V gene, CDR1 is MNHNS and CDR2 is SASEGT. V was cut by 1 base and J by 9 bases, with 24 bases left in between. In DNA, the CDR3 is TGTGCCAGCAGTGAAGTAGTTCTAACTGGACGGGATGGAAAAAAACTGTTTTTT. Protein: CASSEVVLTGRDGKKLFF.

In DNA, the CDR3 is TGTGCCAGTAGTATTTCTCGGAGGAACACCATATATTTT. Protein: CASSISRRNTIYF. This chain uses TRBV19 with TRBJ1-3, with D unclear. The CDR3 length is 13 residues. V was pared by 3 bases and J by 7 bases, with 10 bases between. Germline CDR1 reads LNHDA; CDR2 reads SQIVND (reference sequence).

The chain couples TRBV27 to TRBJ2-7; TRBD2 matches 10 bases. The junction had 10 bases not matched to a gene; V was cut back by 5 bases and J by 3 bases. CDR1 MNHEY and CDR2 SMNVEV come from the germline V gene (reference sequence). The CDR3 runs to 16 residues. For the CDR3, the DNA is TGTGCCAGCAGTCCCCCCCGACTAGCGGGCCGCTACGAGCAGTACTTC. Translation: CASSPPRLAGRYEQYF.

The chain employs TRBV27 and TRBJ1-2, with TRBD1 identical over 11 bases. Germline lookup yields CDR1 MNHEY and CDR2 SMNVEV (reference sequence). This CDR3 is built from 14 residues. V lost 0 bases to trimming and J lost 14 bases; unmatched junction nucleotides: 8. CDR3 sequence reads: CASSLSGTGGSGTF. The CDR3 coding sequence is TGTGCCAGCAGTTTATCCGGGACAGGGGGATCAGGGACCTTC.

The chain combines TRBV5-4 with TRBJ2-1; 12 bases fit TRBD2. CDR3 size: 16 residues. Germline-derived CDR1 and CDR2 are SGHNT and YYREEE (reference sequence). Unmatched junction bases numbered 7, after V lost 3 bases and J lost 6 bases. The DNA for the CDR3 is TGTGCCAGCAGCTCCACTAGCGGGGGGCAACTCAATGAGCAGTTCTTC. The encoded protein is CASSSTSGGQLNEQFF.

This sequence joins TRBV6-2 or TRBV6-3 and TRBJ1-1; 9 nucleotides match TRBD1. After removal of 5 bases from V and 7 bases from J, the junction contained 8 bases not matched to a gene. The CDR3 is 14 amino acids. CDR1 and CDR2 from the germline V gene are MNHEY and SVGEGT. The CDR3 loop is CASSITGGLGEAFF. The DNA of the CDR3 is TGTGCCAGCAGTATCACAGGGGGCTTGGGTGAAGCTTTCTTT.

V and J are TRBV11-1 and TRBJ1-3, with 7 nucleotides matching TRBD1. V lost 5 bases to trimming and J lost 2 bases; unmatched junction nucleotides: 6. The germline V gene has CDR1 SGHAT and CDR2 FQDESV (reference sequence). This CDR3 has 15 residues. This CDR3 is CASSLGTVTGNTIYF. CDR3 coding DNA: TGTGCCAGCAGCCTTGGGACAGTCACTGGAAACACCATATATTTT.

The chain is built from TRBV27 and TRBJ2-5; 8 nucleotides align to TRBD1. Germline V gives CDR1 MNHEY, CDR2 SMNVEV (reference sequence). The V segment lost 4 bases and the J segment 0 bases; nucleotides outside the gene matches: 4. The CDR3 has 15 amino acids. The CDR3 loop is CASSSRQGYQETQYF. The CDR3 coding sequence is TGTGCCAGCAGTTCAAGACAGGGGTACCAAGAGACCCAGTACTTC.

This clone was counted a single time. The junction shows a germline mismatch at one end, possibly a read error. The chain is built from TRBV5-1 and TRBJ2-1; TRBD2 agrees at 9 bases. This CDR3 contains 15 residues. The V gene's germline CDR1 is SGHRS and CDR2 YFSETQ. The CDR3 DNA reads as TGTGCCAGCAGCTTGGTCTTAGCGGGAGAAAATGAGCAGTTCTTC. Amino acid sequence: CASSLVLAGENEQFF. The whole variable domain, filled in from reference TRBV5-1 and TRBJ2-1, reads KAGVTQTPRYLIKTRGQQVTLSCSPISGHRSVSWYQQTPGQGLQFLFEYFSETQRNKGNFPGRFSGRQFSNSRSEMNVSTLELGDSALYLCASSLVLAGENEQFFGPGTRLTVL.

This chain's CDR3 is CASSLGTGNSYEQYF. The DNA for the CDR3 is TGTGCCAGTAGTTTGGGGACAGGGAACTCCTACGAGCAGTACTTC. The V call is TRBV19, the J call TRBJ2-7, with 9 bases that match TRBD1. CDR1 and CDR2 (germline): LNHDA, SQIVND (reference sequence). The CDR3 has 15 residues. Germline trimming cut 5 bases from V and 0 bases from J; bases unmatched to any gene: 5.

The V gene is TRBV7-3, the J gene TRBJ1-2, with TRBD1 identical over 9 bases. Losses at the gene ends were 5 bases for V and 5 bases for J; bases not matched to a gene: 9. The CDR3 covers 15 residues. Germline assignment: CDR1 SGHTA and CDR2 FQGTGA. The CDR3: CASSPGQGSFYGYTF. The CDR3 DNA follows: TGTGCCAGCAGCCCAGGACAGGGGTCCTTTTATGGCTACACCTTC.

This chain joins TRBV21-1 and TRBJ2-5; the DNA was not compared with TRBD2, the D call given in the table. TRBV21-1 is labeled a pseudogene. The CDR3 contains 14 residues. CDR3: CASPGRARGETQYF. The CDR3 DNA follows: TGTGCCAGCCCCGGGAGGGCTCGGGGGGAGACCCAGTACTTC.

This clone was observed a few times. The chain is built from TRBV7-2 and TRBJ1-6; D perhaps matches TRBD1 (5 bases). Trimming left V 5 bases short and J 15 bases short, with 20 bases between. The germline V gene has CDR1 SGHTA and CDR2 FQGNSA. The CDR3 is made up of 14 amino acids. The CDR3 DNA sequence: TGTGCCAGCAGCGCGCGGACATCTTGGGCTATCCTCCACTTT. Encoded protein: CASSARTSWAILHF.

The chain's CDR3 is CASSQDPRGPEAFF. CDR3 sequence (DNA): TGCGCCAGCAGCCAAGATCCGAGGGGGCCTGAAGCTTTCTTT. The chain employs TRBV4-1 and TRBJ1-1, with 7 bases matching TRBD1. The CDR3 contains 14 residues. The V gene's germline CDR1 is MGHRA and CDR2 YSYEKL. V lost 0 bases, J lost 6 bases, and 4 bases stayed unmatched.

In DNA form, the CDR3 reads TGTGCCAGCAGCCATAACAGCGGGGGGTACAATGAGCAGTTCTTC. Residues: CASSHNSGGYNEQFF. This chain connects TRBV7-3 to TRBJ2-1; 9 positions agree with TRBD2. J lost 4 bases, V lost 5 bases, and 6 bases had no gene match. Germline values: CDR1 SGHTA, CDR2 FQGTGA. The CDR3 covers 15 residues.

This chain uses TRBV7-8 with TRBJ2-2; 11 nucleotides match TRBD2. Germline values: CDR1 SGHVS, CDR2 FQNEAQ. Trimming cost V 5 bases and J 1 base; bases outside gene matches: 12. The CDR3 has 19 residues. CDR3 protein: CASSPRRSGTSGNTGELFF. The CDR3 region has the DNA TGTGCCAGCAGCCCCCGTCGGTCGGGGACTAGCGGGAACACCGGGGAGCTGTTTTTT.

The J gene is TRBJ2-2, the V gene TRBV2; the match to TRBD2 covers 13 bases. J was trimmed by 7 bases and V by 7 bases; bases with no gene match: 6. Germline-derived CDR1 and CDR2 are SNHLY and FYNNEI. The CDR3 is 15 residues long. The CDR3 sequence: CASKGTSGNGGELFF. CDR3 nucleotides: TGTGCCAGCAAAGGGACTAGCGGGAACGGCGGGGAGCTGTTTTTT.

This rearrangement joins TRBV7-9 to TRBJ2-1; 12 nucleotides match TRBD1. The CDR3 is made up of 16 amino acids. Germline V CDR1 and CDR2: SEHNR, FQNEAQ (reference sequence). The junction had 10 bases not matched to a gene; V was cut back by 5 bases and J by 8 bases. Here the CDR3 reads CASSNRDRGLQDEQFF. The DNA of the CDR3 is TGTGCCAGCAGCAACCGGGACAGGGGGCTTCAGGATGAGCAGTTCTTC.

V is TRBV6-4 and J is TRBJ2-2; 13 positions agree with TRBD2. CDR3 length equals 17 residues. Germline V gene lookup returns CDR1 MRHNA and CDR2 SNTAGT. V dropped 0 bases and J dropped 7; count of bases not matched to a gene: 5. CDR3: CASSDSGLAGSVGELFF. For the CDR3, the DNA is TGTGCCAGCAGTGACTCGGGACTAGCGGGATCGGTCGGGGAGCTGTTTTTT.